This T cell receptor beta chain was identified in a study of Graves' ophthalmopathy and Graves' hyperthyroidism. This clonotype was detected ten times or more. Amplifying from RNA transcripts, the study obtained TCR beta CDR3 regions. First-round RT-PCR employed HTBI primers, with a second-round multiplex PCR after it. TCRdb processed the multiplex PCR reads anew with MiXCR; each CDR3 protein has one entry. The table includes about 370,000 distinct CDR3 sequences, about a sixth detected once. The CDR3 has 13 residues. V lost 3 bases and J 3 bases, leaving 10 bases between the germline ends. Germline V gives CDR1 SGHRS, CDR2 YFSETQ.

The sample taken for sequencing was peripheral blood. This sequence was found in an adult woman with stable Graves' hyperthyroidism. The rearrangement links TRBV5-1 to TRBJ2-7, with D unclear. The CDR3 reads CASSYRSRYEQYF. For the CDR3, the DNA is TGCGCCAGCAGCTACCGATCCCGCTACGAGCAGTACTTC.